A selection of T cell receptor beta chains follows, all from one sample in a study of a mutant IDH1 vaccine in newly diagnosed glioma. Using immunoSEQ multiplex PCR, the repertoire was profiled, and TCRdb retains in-frame clones only, with some absent. Of approximately 80,000 clones detected, over 75% appear once; the ten largest clones hold 5.2%. These receptors are not linked to any known antigen. This sample comprised PBMCs, obtained from a glioma patient whose treatment included an IDH1 peptide vaccine. The receptors here all came from a man aged 40-49 years with glioma. The CDR3 runs from the conserved cysteine through the conserved F or W. A D gene is named only where the DNA matches it firmly. Clone sizes are given selectively: once, few, many, or a class where the clone is expanded.

j_call: TRBJ1-2
d_call: -
v_call: TRBV30
clone_size: -
cdr3_nt: TGTGCCTGGTCCCGTGTCCTGGCGGACTATGGCTACACCTTC
cdr3_aa: CAWSRVLADYGYTF

j_call: TRBJ2-7
d_call: -
v_call: TRBV5-6
clone_size: -
cdr3_nt: TGTGCCAGCAGCTTGGGGCCCTCGGGGAACTTC
cdr3_aa: CASSLGPSGNF

j_call: TRBJ2-7
d_call: -
v_call: TRBV29-1
clone_size: -
cdr3_nt: TGCAGCGTTGAAGGACCAGGGGCCTACGAGCAGTACTTC
cdr3_aa: CSVEGPGAYEQYF

j_call: TRBJ2-7
d_call: TRBD2
v_call: TRBV7-2
clone_size: -
cdr3_nt: TGTGCCAGCAGCTACCGGACTAGAGAAGGGCAGTACTTC
cdr3_aa: CASSYRTREGQYF

j_call: TRBJ2-2
d_call: TRBD2
v_call: TRBV5-4
clone_size: -
cdr3_nt: TGTGCCAGCAGCTTGTCTAGCGGAAGCACCGGGGAGCTGTTTTTT
cdr3_aa: CASSLSSGSTGELFF

j_call: TRBJ2-3
d_call: TRBD2
v_call: TRBV30
clone_size: few
cdr3_nt: TGTGCCTGGAGAACCGGACTAGCGGGATCCGATACGCAGTATTTT
cdr3_aa: CAWRTGLAGSDTQYF

j_call: TRBJ1-3
d_call: -
v_call: TRBV6-5
clone_size: -
cdr3_nt: TGTGCCAGCAGGATGACAGGAGGCGGTGGAAACACCATATATTTT
cdr3_aa: CASRMTGGGGNTIYF

j_call: TRBJ2-3
d_call: TRBD2
v_call: TRBV29-1
clone_size: -
cdr3_nt: TGCAGCGTTTCAGTAGCGGGCCTAAGCACAGATACGCAGTATTTT
cdr3_aa: CSVSVAGLSTDTQYF

j_call: TRBJ1-1
d_call: TRBD1
v_call: TRBV27
clone_size: -
cdr3_nt: TGTGCCAGCAGCCCACAGGGGGCCGTGAACACTGAAGCTTTCTTT
cdr3_aa: CASSPQGAVNTEAFF

j_call: TRBJ2-2
d_call: -
v_call: TRBV9
clone_size: -
cdr3_nt: TGTGCCAGCAGCGTAGGTTTAGGAACCGCGACCGGGGAGCTGTTTTTT
cdr3_aa: CASSVGLGTATGELFF

j_call: TRBJ1-1
d_call: -
v_call: TRBV15
clone_size: few
cdr3_nt: TGTGCCACCAGTCCCGTGGGAGGGTTGGACACTGAAGCTTTCTTT
cdr3_aa: CATSPVGGLDTEAFF